The 31 T cell receptor beta chains listed next were all sequenced from one sample in a study of Ad26.COV2.S vaccination and SARS-CoV-2 variants. As for treatment: around 19 received Ad26.COV2.S at low or high dose, single or two shots; about 5 received placebo; per-sample allocation not given. The study sampled participants on day 63 after the first vaccine or placebo injection. Clones were sequenced by immunoSEQ multiplex PCR, and TCRdb holds only the in-frame ones, with some missing. The sample yields around 300,000 clones, about 85% seen once. Specimen: peripheral blood, collected in a trial of Ad26.COV2.S vaccine versus placebo. These receptors all stem from a person aged 18-65 years who received the Ad26.COV2.S COVID-19 vaccine or a placebo.

This rearrangement joins TRBV5-1 to TRBJ1-1, with 9 positions matching TRBD1. This CDR3 region has 15 residues. The V segment lost 4 bases and the J segment 2 bases; nucleotides outside the gene matches: 6. Per the germline V gene, CDR1 is SGHRS and CDR2 is YFSETQ. The CDR3 here is CASSHGQGINTEAFF. In nucleotides, the CDR3 is TGCGCCAGCAGCCATGGACAGGGGATTAACACTGAAGCTTTCTTT.

V is TRBV2 and J is TRBJ2-7; 8 nucleotides match TRBD2. The germline gives CDR1 SNHLY, CDR2 FYNNEI. Germline trimming cut 7 bases from V and 2 bases from J; bases unmatched to any gene: 7. The CDR3 runs 14 residues. Written as DNA, the CDR3 is TGTGCCAGCACCCCCCAAGCGGGGGCCTACGAGCAGTACTTC. Its protein is CASTPQAGAYEQYF.

In this sample, this clone turned up once. The chain uses TRBV27 and TRBJ2-3, with TRBD2 matching 7 bases. Germline CDR1 reads MNHEY; CDR2 reads SMNVEV (reference sequence). The CDR3 is made up of 15 amino acids. Unmatched junction bases numbered 10, after V lost 6 bases and J lost 4 bases. CDR3 residues: CASSLDQAGADTQYF. The DNA for the CDR3 is TGTGCCAGCAGCCTTGACCAGGCGGGGGCAGATACGCAGTATTTT.

This clone was counted a few times. The rearrangement links TRBV7-8 to TRBJ2-5; 13 bases agree with TRBD2. The junction had 13 bases not matched to a gene; V was cut back by 7 bases and J by 2 bases. CDR3 length equals 18 residues. Germline V gene lookup returns CDR1 SGHVS and CDR2 FQNEAQ. Written as DNA, the CDR3 is TGTGCCAGCACCCTAGGGTTACTAGCGGGGGGGATTCAAGAGACCCAGTACTTC. Its protein product is CASTLGLLAGGIQETQYF.

The V call is TRBV6-5, the J call TRBJ2-3, with 11 bases identical to TRBD2. This CDR3 is 15 amino acids long. The J segment lost 4 bases and the V segment lost 7 bases, leaving 7 bases of the junction unmatched. The germline V gene has CDR1 MNHEY and CDR2 SVGAGI. In DNA, the CDR3 is TGTGCCAGCAAAACTAGCGGGAGCGGGGCAGATACGCAGTATTTT. This codes for CASKTSGSGADTQYF.

The chain employs TRBV28 and TRBJ2-7; D remains ambiguous. The germline CDR1 and CDR2 sequences are MDHEN and SYDVKM. The germline V and J ends were trimmed by 7 bases and 2 bases, with 12 bases remaining between them. The CDR3 is made up of 13 amino acids. The CDR3 protein is CASNTIQAYEQYF. As DNA, the CDR3 is TGTGCCAGCAACACCATTCAAGCCTACGAGCAGTACTTC.

The chain links TRBV3-1 (or the pseudogene TRBV3-2) to TRBJ1-2; D is undetermined. V was clipped by 1 base and J by 4 bases, with 13 bases between them. The CDR3 has 15 residues. The germline V gene encodes CDR1 LGHDT and CDR2 YNNKEL (reference sequence). CDR3 residues: CASSQGEGPIYGYTF. DNA for the CDR3: TGTGCCAGCAGCCAAGGGGAGGGCCCGATCTATGGCTACACCTTC.

This clone was counted once. V usage is TRBV11-2 and J usage is TRBJ2-3; 7 bases agree with TRBD1. The CDR3 runs 15 residues. The V and J ends lost 2 bases and 4 bases, in that order; junction bases with no gene match: 6. CDR1 is SGHAT and CDR2 is FQNNGV in the germline V gene. Here the CDR3 DNA reads TGTGCCAGCAGCTTACGGTTGACAGGGTCAGATACGCAGTATTTT. Residues: CASSLRLTGSDTQYF.

The rearrangement joins TRBV18 to TRBJ2-1; possibly TRBD2 for D (7 bases). The CDR3 is 17 residues long. Germline CDR1 is KGHSH and CDR2 is LQKENI. The V end lost 5 bases, the J end lost 5 bases, and 22 bases lay between the germline ends. In DNA form, the CDR3 reads TGTGCCAGCTCATTACAGGGATCTGGGAGGGGTGACAATGAGCAGTTCTTC. Translation gives CASSLQGSGRGDNEQFF.

The rearrangement joins TRBV5-6 to TRBJ1-6, with D unresolved. The germline gives CDR1 SGHDT, CDR2 YYEEEE. Between the trimmed V and J ends, which lost 0 bases and 10 bases, there was a span of 8 bases. CDR3 size: 13 residues. The CDR3 DNA reads TGTGCCAGCAGCTTGGCTAGAGGGTCACCCCTCCACTTT. Encoded protein: CASSLARGSPLHF.

To note about this clone: The same CDR3 is also encoded by other DNA sequences in this sample. This chain links TRBV7-2 with TRBJ2-2, with a weak D call TRBD1 (5 bases). This CDR3 is 14 amino acids long. Trimming stripped 1 base from V and 3 bases from J, with 6 bases between. Germline CDR1 SGHTA, CDR2 FQGNSA. DNA of the CDR3: TGTGCCAGCAGCTTAGGGGGCTACACCGGGGAGCTGTTTTTT. As protein: CASSLGGYTGELFF.

This chain uses TRBV4-3 with TRBJ2-2; no reliable D call. CDR1 and CDR2 from the germline V gene are LGHNA and YSLEER. This CDR3 is 15 amino acids long. Trimming shortened V by 0 bases and J by 6 bases, and 11 bases separated the two germline ends. Here the CDR3 DNA reads TGCGCCAGCAGCCAAGAGTACCAGGTCCCCGGGGAGCTGTTTTTT. Translated: CASSQEYQVPGELFF.

This clone appeared a single time. The chain combines TRBV27 with TRBJ1-2; 9 bases fit TRBD1. The length of the CDR3 is 14 residues. CDR1 and CDR2 (germline): MNHEY, SMNVEV (reference sequence). The ends lost 4 bases at V and 8 bases at J; junction bases unmatched: 8. The CDR3 is CASSSRDRVGGYTF. The CDR3, as DNA: TGTGCCAGCAGTTCGAGGGACAGGGTCGGCGGCTACACCTTC.

The chain links TRBV6-5 to TRBJ1-3; D ambiguous. The CDR3 has 14 amino acids. CDR1 and CDR2 (germline): MNHEY, SVGAGI. Trimming shortened V by 6 bases and J by 0 bases, and 9 bases separated the two germline ends. The CDR3 nucleotides are TGTGCCAGCAGGACTATGAGCTCTGGAAACACCATATATTTT. The encoded protein is CASRTMSSGNTIYF.

The V gene is TRBV6-5, the J gene TRBJ2-7; 7 bases are shared with TRBD1. With V trimmed by 4 bases and J by 3 bases, 3 bases remained unmatched. Germline V gene data show CDR1 as MNHEY and CDR2 as SVGAGI. CDR3 size: 13 residues. Here the CDR3 reads CASSSGTVYEQYF. DNA of the CDR3: TGTGCCAGCAGTTCCGGGACAGTCTACGAGCAGTACTTC.

CDR3: CASSWAEGQPQHF. DNA of the CDR3: TGTGCCAGCAGCTGGGCCGAGGGGCAGCCCCAGCATTTT. The genes are TRBV7-2 and TRBJ1-5, with D perhaps matching TRBD1 (5 bases). The CDR3 spans 13 residues. In germline, CDR1 is SGHTA, CDR2 FQGNSA. V was shortened by 4 bases and J by 7 bases, with 11 bases between the two germline ends.

The chain employs TRBV7-2 and TRBJ1-1; D might be TRBD1 (5 bases). Per germline, CDR1 SGHTA and CDR2 FQGNSA. The CDR3 loop spans 13 amino acids. Trimming pared 2 bases from V and 6 bases from J, leaving 10 bases between. CDR3 residues: CASSLKQGSEAFF. In DNA form, the CDR3 reads TGTGCCAGCAGCTTAAAGCAGGGATCTGAAGCTTTCTTT. Combining the CDR3 with reference TRBV7-2 and TRBJ1-1 gives the whole variable domain GAGVSQSPSNKVTEKGKDVELRCDPISGHTALYWYRQSLGQGLEFLIYFQGNSAPDKSGLPSDRFSAERTGGSVSTLTIQRTQQEDSAVYLCASSLKQGSEAFFGQGTRLTVV.

The chain employs TRBV27 and TRBJ1-4; maybe TRBD1 (6 bases). CDR3 length: 14 amino acids. With 3 bases removed from V and 8 bases from J, the gap between germline ends came to 13 bases. Germline CDR1 MNHEY, CDR2 SMNVEV (reference sequence). CDR3 protein: CASSLGRGGEKLFF. The CDR3 DNA sequence: TGTGCCAGCAGTTTGGGCAGGGGAGGGGAAAAACTGTTTTTT.

The V and J genes are TRBV18 and TRBJ1-5; D remains ambiguous. The CDR3 extends over 15 amino acids. Trimming took 2 bases from V and 6 from J, leaving 14 bases between them. Germline V gene sequence: CDR1 KGHSH, CDR2 LQKENI. For the CDR3, the DNA is TGTGCCAGCTCACCAATAGTGGGTTCGGGTCAGCCCCAGCATTTT. It specifies CASSPIVGSGQPQHF.

The rearrangement joins TRBV14 to TRBJ1-2; D might be TRBD1 (5 bases). Between the trimmed V and J ends, which lost 4 bases and 4 bases, there was a span of 16 bases. CDR1 and CDR2 (germline): SGHDN, FVKESK. There are 15 residues in the CDR3. CDR3 amino acids: CASSRGTTLGYGYTF. The CDR3 DNA sequence: TGTGCCAGCAGCCGAGGGACCACGCTGGGCTATGGCTACACCTTC. Supplemented by reference TRBV14 and TRBJ1-2, the full variable domain reads EAGVTQFPSHSVIEKGQTVTLRCDPISGHDNLYWYRRVMGKEIKFLLHFVKESKQDESGMPNNRFLAERTGGTYSTLKVQPAELEDSGVYFCASSRGTTLGYGYTFGSGTRLTVV.

This chain uses TRBV18 with TRBJ1-4; D may be TRBD1 (5 bases). Germline V lookup: CDR1 KGHSH, CDR2 LQKENI. The length of the CDR3 is 18 residues. Between the trimmed V and J ends, which lost 1 base and 0 bases, there was a span of 15 bases. CDR3 nucleotide sequence: TGTGCCAGCTCACCACAAGGGGCCCCCGCCCCAACTAATGAAAAACTGTTTTTT. It codes for CASSPQGAPAPTNEKLFF.

The chain joins TRBV18 to TRBJ2-2, with 8 bases matching TRBD2. Germline trimming cut 2 bases from V and 4 bases from J; bases unmatched to any gene: 15. CDR1 is KGHSH and CDR2 is LQKENI in the germline V gene. The CDR3 covers 19 residues. The CDR3 loop is CASSPMGPFLSGSTGELFF. DNA for the CDR3: TGTGCCAGCTCACCAATGGGACCCTTTCTCAGCGGGAGCACCGGGGAGCTGTTTTTT.

The rearrangement links TRBV7-9 to TRBJ2-5; D might be TRBD1 (7 bases). Germline V gene data show CDR1 as SEHNR and CDR2 as FQNEAQ (reference sequence). CDR3 length: 15 residues. The V end was cut by 7 bases, the J end by 2 bases, with 17 bases between. CDR3 loop: CASTPGGLSQETQYF. CDR3 bases: TGTGCCAGCACCCCAGGGGGGCTAAGTCAAGAGACCCAGTACTTC.

This sequence joins TRBV4-2 and TRBJ1-6; D call uncertain. Germline CDR1 and CDR2: LGHNA and YNFKEQ. The CDR3 runs 14 residues. The germline V and J ends were trimmed by 0 bases and 8 bases, with 8 bases remaining between them. CDR3 in DNA: TGTGCCAGCAGCCAAGATCGAGAGTATTCACCCCTCCACTTT. Translated: CASSQDREYSPLHF.

The J gene is TRBJ2-5, the V gene TRBV7-8, with D unclear. The CDR3 spans 14 residues. Germline values: CDR1 SGHVS, CDR2 FQNEAQ. Trimming shortened V by 3 bases and J by 5 bases, and 13 bases separated the two germline ends. The CDR3 nucleotides read TGTGCCAGCAGCTTGCCGGCCTGGCGGGAGACCCAGTACTTC. Translated: CASSLPAWRETQYF.

V and J are TRBV30 and TRBJ2-2; TRBD2 agrees at 11 bases. The V and J ends lost 7 bases and 6 bases, in that order; junction bases with no gene match: 19. Germline V CDR1 and CDR2: GTSNPN, SVGIG (reference sequence). The CDR3 is 18 amino acids. The CDR3 loop is CASSPTRLAGFMSGELFF. The CDR3 bases are TGTGCCTCCTCCCCGACACGACTAGCGGGATTTATGTCCGGGGAGCTGTTTTTT.

The V and J genes are TRBV9 and TRBJ2-2, with no clear D. In germline, CDR1 is SGDLS, CDR2 YYNGEE. The CDR3 extends over 16 amino acids. The ends were cut back, 0 bases at V and 0 bases at J, with 9 bases in the middle. The CDR3 loop is CASSVVGSSNTGELFF. DNA of the CDR3: TGTGCCAGCAGCGTAGTCGGATCCTCGAACACCGGGGAGCTGTTTTTT.

The J gene is TRBJ2-3, the V gene TRBV25-1, with a weak D call TRBD2 (7 bases). CDR3 length equals 17 residues. The ends were cut back, 4 bases at V and 2 bases at J, with 19 bases in the middle. Germline CDR1 and CDR2: MGHDK and SYGVNS. CDR3 amino acids: CASSASTGRGSTDTQYF. The CDR3 DNA sequence: TGTGCCAGCAGTGCGTCAACAGGGAGGGGTTCCACAGATACGCAGTATTTT.

The CDR3: CASSVEGTVTF. DNA for the CDR3: TGTGCCAGCAGCGTAGAAGGGACCGTCACCTTC. V and J are TRBV9 and TRBJ1-2, with D perhaps matching TRBD1 (5 bases). This CDR3 has 11 residues. Germline V gene sequence: CDR1 SGDLS, CDR2 YYNGEE. Trimming shortened V by 0 bases and J by 13 bases, and 10 bases separated the two germline ends.

The rearrangement uses TRBV7-3 and TRBJ2-2, with 11 positions matching TRBD1. In germline, CDR1 is SGHTA, CDR2 FQGTGA. After removal of 6 bases from V and 5 bases from J, the junction contained 5 bases not matched to a gene. This CDR3 comprises 15 residues. CDR3 bases: TGTGCCAGCAGACGAGGGACAGGGGGAACCGGGGAGCTGTTTTTT. Translating it yields CASRRGTGGTGELFF.

The chain has TRBV4-3 and TRBJ2-1; the D gene is possibly TRBD1 (6 bases). Germline V gene lookup returns CDR1 LGHNA and CDR2 YSLEER. Trimming stripped 0 bases from V and 5 bases from J, with 17 bases between. This CDR3 region has 17 residues. The CDR3 DNA follows: TGCGCCAGCAGCCAAGATTCGACAGGCCCCCTTCACAATGAGCAGTTCTTC. It is translated as CASSQDSTGPLHNEQFF.